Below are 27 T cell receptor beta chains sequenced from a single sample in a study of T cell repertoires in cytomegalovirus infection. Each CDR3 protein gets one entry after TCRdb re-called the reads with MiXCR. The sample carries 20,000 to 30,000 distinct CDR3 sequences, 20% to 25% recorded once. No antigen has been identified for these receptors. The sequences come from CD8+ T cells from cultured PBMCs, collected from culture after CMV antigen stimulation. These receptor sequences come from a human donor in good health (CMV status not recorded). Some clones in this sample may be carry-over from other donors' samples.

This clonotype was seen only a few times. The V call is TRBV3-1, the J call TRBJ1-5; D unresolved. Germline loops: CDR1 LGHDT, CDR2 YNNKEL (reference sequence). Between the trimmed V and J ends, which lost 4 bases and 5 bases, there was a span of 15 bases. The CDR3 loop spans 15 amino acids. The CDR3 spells CASSLSTERDQPQHF. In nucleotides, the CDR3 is TGTGCCAGCAGCCTCAGTACGGAACGGGATCAGCCCCAGCATTTT. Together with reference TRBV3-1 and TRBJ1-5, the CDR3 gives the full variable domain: DTAVSQTPKYLVTQMGNDKSIKCEQNLGHDTMYWYKQDSKKFLKIMFSYNNKELIINETVPNRFSPKSPDKAHLNLHINSLELGDSAVYFCASSLSTERDQPQHFGDGTRLSIL.

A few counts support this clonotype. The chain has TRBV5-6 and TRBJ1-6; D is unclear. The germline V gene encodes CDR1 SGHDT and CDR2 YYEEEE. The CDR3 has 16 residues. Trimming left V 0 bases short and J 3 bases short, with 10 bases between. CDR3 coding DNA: TGTGCCAGCAGCTTGGGCAGAATGCGCTATAATTCACCCCTCCACTTT. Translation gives CASSLGRMRYNSPLHF.

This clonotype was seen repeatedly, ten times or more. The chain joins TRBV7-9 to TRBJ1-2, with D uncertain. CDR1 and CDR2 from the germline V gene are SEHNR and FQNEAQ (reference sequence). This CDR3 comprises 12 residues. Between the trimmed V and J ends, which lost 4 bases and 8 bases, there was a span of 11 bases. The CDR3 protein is CASSSDTDGYTF. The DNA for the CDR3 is TGTGCCAGCAGCTCAGACACTGACGGCTACACCTTC.

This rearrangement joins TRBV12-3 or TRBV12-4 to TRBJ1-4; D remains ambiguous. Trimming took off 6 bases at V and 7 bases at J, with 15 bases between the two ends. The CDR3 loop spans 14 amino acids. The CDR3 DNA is TGTGCCAGCAGCAACAACAACGAGGGTGAAAAACTGTTTTTT. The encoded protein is CASSNNNEGEKLFF.

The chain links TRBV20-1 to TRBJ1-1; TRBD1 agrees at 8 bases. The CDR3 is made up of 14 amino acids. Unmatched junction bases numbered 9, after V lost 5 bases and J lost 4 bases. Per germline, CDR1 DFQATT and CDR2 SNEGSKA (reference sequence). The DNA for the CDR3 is TGCAGTGCTCTCGATCGAACAGGGGGCACTGAAGCTTTCTTT. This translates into CSALDRTGGTEAFF.

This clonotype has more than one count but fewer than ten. The CDR3 sequence: CASSPDTGLGNQPQHF. The CDR3, as DNA: TGTGCCAGCAGTCCCGATACAGGGTTGGGCAATCAGCCCCAGCATTTT. This chain uses TRBV6-1 with TRBJ1-5; maybe TRBD1 (6 bases). V lost 5 bases to trimming and J lost 2 bases, with 16 bases between them. The CDR3 runs to 16 residues. The germline V gene encodes CDR1 MNHNS and CDR2 SASEGT.

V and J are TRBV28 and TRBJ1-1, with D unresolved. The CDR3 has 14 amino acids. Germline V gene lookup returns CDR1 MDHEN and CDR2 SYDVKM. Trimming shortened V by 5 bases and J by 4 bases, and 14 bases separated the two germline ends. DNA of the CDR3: TGTGCCAGCAGTGCTCACCAACTGGTCACTGAAGCTTTCTTT. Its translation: CASSAHQLVTEAFF.

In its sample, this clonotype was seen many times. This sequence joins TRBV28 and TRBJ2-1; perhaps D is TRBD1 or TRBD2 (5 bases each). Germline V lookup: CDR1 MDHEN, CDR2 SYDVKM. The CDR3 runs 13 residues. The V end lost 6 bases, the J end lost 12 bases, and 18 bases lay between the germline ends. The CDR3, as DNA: TGTGCCAGCAGCCCAGTGGGGGTCCGCTGGCAGTTCTTC. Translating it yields CASSPVGVRWQFF.

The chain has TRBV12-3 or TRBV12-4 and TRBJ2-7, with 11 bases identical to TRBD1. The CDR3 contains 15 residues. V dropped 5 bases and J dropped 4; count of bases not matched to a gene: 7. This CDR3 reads CASSAQDRGPYEQYF. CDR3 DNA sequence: TGTGCCAGCAGTGCCCAGGACAGGGGGCCTTACGAGCAGTACTTC.

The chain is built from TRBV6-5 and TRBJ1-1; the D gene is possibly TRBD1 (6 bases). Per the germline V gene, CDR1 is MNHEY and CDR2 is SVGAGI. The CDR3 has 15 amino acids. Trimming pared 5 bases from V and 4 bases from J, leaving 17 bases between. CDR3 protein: CASSPSIRGATEAFF. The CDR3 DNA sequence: TGTGCCAGCAGTCCGTCGATACGGGGGGCCACTGAAGCTTTCTTT.

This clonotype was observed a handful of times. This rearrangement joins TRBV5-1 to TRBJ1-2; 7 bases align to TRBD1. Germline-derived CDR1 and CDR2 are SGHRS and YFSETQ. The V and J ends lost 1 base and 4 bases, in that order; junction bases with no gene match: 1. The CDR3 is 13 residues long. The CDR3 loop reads CASSLRGLYGYTF. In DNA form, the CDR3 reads TGCGCCAGCAGCTTGAGGGGGCTCTATGGCTACACCTTC.

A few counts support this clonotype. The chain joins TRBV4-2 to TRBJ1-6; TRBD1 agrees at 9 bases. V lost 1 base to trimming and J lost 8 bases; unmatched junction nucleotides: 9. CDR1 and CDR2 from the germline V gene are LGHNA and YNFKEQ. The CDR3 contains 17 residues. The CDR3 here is CASSQADRTGEHSPLHF. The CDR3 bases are TGTGCCAGCAGCCAAGCCGACCGGACAGGGGAGCATTCACCCCTCCACTTT.

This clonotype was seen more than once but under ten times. The CDR3 sequence is CASSQAGIPNQPQHF. The CDR3, as DNA: TGCGCCAGCAGCCAAGCGGGGATTCCCAATCAGCCCCAGCATTTT. The rearrangement links TRBV4-1 to TRBJ1-5, with no clear D. The V and J ends lost 1 base and 3 bases respectively, with 10 bases between them. The CDR3 has 15 amino acids. Germline CDR1 is MGHRA and CDR2 is YSYEKL.

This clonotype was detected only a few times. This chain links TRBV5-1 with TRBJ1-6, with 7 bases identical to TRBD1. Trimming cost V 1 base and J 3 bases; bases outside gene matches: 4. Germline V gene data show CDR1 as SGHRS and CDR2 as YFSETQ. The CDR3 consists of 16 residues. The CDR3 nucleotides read TGCGCCAGCAGCTTGAACCGGGACAGCTATAATTCACCCCTCCACTTT. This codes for CASSLNRDSYNSPLHF. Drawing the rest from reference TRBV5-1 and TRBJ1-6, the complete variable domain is KAGVTQTPRYLIKTRGQQVTLSCSPISGHRSVSWYQQTPGQGLQFLFEYFSETQRNKGNFPGRFSGRQFSNSRSEMNVSTLELGDSALYLCASSLNRDSYNSPLHFGNGTRLTVT.

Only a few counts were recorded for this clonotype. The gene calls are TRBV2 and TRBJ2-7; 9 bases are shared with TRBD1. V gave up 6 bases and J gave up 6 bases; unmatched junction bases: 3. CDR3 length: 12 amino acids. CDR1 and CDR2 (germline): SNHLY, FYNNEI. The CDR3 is CASRGDRVEQYF. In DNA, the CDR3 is TGTGCCAGCAGGGGGGACAGGGTCGAGCAGTACTTC.

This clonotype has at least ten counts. Here the CDR3 DNA reads TGTGCCAGCAGCTCCTTGGACAGGGGTTTTGCGAACACTGAAGCTTTCTTT. This translates into CASSSLDRGFANTEAFF. V gene TRBV7-8 combines with J gene TRBJ1-1; 9 positions match TRBD1. Germline CDR1 is SGHVS and CDR2 is FQNEAQ. J was trimmed by 1 base and V by 4 bases; bases with no gene match: 10. The CDR3 has 17 amino acids.

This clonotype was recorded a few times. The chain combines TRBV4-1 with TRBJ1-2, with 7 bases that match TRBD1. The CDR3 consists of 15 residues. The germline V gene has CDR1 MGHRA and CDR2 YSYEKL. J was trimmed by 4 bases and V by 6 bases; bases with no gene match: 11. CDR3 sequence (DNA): TGCGCCAGCAGTCTAGGAACAGGGGTTTCCTATGGCTACACCTTC. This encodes CASSLGTGVSYGYTF.

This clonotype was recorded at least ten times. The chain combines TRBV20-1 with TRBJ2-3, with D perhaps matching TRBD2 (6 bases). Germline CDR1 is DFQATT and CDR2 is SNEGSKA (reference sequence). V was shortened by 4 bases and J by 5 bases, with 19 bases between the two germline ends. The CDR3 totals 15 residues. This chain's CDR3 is CSAKVLAGNRDTQYF. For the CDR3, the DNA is TGCAGTGCTAAGGTACTAGCCGGGAATAGAGATACGCAGTATTTT.

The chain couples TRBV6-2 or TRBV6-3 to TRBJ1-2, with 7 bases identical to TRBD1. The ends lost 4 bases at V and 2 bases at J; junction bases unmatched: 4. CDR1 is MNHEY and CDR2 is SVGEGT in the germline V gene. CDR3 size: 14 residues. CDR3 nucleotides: TGTGCCAGCAGTTGGATACAGGGGAACTATGGCTACACCTTC. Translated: CASSWIQGNYGYTF.

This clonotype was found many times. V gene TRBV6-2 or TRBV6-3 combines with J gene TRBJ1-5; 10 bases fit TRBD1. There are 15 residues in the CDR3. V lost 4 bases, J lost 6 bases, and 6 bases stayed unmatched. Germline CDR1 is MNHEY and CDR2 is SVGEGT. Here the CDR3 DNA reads TGTGCCAGCAGTTCAGGACAGGGGGTGAGTCAGCCCCAGCATTTT. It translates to CASSSGQGVSQPQHF.

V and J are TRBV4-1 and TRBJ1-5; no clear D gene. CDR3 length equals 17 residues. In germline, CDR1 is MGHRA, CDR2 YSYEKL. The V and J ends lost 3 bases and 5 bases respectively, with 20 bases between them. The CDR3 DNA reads TGCGCCAGCAGCCACCCCGGCGGGGAAAGAAGTGATCAGCCCCAGCATTTT. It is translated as CASSHPGGERSDQPQHF.

In nucleotides, the CDR3 is TGCAGCCGAGCGGGGATCGGCACAGATACGCAGTATTTT. This translates into CSRAGIGTDTQYF. V gene TRBV20-1 combines with J gene TRBJ2-3, with TRBD2 identical over 7 bases. The germline V gene has CDR1 DFQATT and CDR2 SNEGSKA (reference sequence). The CDR3 is 13 amino acids.

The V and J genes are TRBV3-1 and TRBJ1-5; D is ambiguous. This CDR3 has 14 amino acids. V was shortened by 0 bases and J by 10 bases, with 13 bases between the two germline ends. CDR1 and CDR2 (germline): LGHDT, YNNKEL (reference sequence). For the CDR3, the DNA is TGTGCCAGCAGCCAAGACGGATATCGGGAACCCCAGCATTTT. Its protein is CASSQDGYREPQHF.

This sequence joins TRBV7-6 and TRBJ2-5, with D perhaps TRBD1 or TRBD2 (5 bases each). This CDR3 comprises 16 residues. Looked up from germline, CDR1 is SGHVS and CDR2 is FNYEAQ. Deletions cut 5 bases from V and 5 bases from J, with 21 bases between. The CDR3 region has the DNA TGTGCCAGCAGCCCCACGGCAGGGAGAGCTGGGGAGACCCAGTACTTC. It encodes CASSPTAGRAGETQYF.

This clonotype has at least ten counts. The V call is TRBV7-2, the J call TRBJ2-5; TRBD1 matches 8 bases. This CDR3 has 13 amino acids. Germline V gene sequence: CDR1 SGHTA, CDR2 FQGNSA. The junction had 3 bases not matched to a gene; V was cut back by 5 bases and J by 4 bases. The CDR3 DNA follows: TGTGCCAGCAGCACACAGGGGGGAGAGACCCAGTACTTC. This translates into CASSTQGGETQYF.

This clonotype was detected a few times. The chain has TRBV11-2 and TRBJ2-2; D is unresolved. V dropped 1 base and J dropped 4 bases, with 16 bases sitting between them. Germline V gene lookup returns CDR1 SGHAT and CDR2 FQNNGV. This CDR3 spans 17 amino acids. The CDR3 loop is CASSLVPRSVTTGELFF. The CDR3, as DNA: TGTGCCAGCAGCTTAGTTCCCAGATCGGTAACCACCGGGGAGCTGTTTTTT.

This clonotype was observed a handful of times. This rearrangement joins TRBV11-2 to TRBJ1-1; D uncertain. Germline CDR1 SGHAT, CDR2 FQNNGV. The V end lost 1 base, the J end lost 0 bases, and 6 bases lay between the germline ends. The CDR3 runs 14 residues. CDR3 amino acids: CASSLGPLNTEAFF. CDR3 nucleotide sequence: TGTGCCAGCAGCTTAGGTCCGCTGAACACTGAAGCTTTCTTT.